This T cell receptor (beta chain) is drawn from a study of blood T cell repertoires in COVID-19. Overall study context: Donors in the United States, Italy and Spain gave samples during acute or convalescent COVID-19. PBMCs, B-cell-depleted T cells, or T cells provided the cDNA or gDNA that made up the material.

In the authors' methods: Counts of nucleated cells, estimated from reference gene primer amplification, were obtained. TCRdb keeps only in-frame clones here, not all; method: immunoSEQ multiplex PCR. The DNA was the basis for D and trimming; V, J and clone size are from that table. Here the sample spans about 280,000 clones, roughly nine tenths being singletons. The length of the CDR3 is 15 residues. V dropped 2 bases and J dropped 10; count of bases not matched to a gene: 8. Germline CDR1 reads LGHDT; CDR2 reads YNNKEL (reference sequence). Sequenced input: peripheral blood. J is TRBJ1-6 and V is TRBV3-1 (or the pseudogene TRBV3-2), with TRBD1 identical over 7 bases. This receptor was identified in a woman in her thirties or forties who had recovered from COVID-19. This CDR3 is CASSQSAGGWSPLHF. The CDR3, as DNA: TGTGCCAGCAGCCAATCAGCAGGGGGTTGGTCACCCCTCCACTTT.